This TCR beta chain was found in a study of identical twins. TCRdb passed the 5' RACE reads through MiXCR, listing each CDR3 protein once. The sample includes about 240,000 distinct CDR3 sequences, approximately 10% of them seen just once. This clonotype was seen ten or more times. Material for sequencing was memory T cells sorted from blood. This TCR was sampled from a man over 45 in good health.

In DNA form, the CDR3 reads TGTGCCAGCAGGGTGACGGGGCACACTGAAGCTTTCTTT. This encodes CASRVTGHTEAFF. The V and J genes are TRBV6-2 or TRBV6-3 and TRBJ1-1; tentative D call: TRBD1 (5 bases). V was trimmed by 6 bases and J by 3 bases, leaving 11 bases between them. The length of the CDR3 is 13 residues. Germline V gene sequence: CDR1 MNHEY, CDR2 SVGEGT.